This T cell receptor (beta chain) is drawn from a study of T cell responses to AZD1222 COVID-19 vaccine. Study results and caveats: CD4 TCRs linked to vaccination spanned spike, dominating at 160-218 and 743-854.

As for this clone: Antigen unknown.

Losses at the gene ends were 1 base for V and 6 bases for J; bases not matched to a gene: 1. CDR3 length equals 15 residues. CDR1 is LNHDA, CDR2 SQIVND, per germline (reference sequence). Produced via immunoSEQ multiplex PCR; TCRdb's table is partial and in-frame only. The data contain 140,000 to 150,000 clones, approximately 90% of them singletons. The chain recombines TRBV19 with TRBJ2-1, with 12 bases matching TRBD2. The source is an adult in good health. The sequencing used peripheral blood, collected on day 0 of AZD1222 vaccination. In DNA, the CDR3 is TGTGCCAGTAGTATAGGACTAGCGGGGGCCAATGAGCAGTTCTTC. It translates to CASSIGLAGANEQFF.